The subject of this entry is one TCR beta chain. Its antigen is currently unknown. Sequenced by immunoSEQ multiplex PCR; TCRdb stores in-frame clones only, minus some. The sample lists tens of thousands of clones, 70% to 85% occurring once. The cohort excluded patients with autoimmune disease history or systemic immunosuppression. Sampled blood was obtained at baseline, cycle 4 day 1, and cycle 7 day 1. The entry originates in a study of OX40 agonist ivuxolimab in advanced cancers. At the level of the study: Eligibility rules accepted prior anti-PD-1, anti-PD-L1 or anti-CTLA-4 therapy, and under 45% had some.

The CDR3 runs to 15 residues. CDR1 is SGHNT and CDR2 is YENEEA in the germline V gene. V lost 5 bases and J 2 bases, leaving 14 bases between the germline ends. Study-wide results and caveats: The mean number of expanded clones was higher in CD8+ T cells than in CD4+.

The sequenced sample was CD4+ or CD8+ T cells sorted from blood, obtained in a trial of the OX40 agonist ivuxolimab. The TCR originated in an adult with an advanced solid tumor such as melanoma, head and neck, liver or kidney cancer. The genes are TRBV11-3 and TRBJ2-3; D is unclear. The CDR3 sequence is CASSPGRATTDTQYF. The DNA of the CDR3 is TGTGCCAGCAGCCCCGGACGGGCCACCACAGATACGCAGTATTTT.